This T cell receptor beta chain appears in the sequencing data of a study of OX40 agonist ivuxolimab in advanced cancers. There are 17 residues in the CDR3. Trimming left V 3 bases short and J 2 bases short, with 17 bases between. The germline V gene has CDR1 MNHEY and CDR2 SMNVEV (reference sequence). Here immunoSEQ multiplex PCR was the method, and the copy in TCRdb shows in-frame clones only, minus some. The sample has about 48,000 clones, 88% seen once. The source material was CD4+ or CD8+ T cells sorted from blood, sampled in a trial of the OX40 agonist ivuxolimab. This TCR was recovered from an adult with an advanced solid tumor such as melanoma, head and neck, liver or kidney cancer. The rearrangement links TRBV27 to TRBJ1-5; D call uncertain. The CDR3 DNA sequence: TGTGCCAGCAGTTTTTCGGGGATCCCTTTGGGCAATCAGCCCCAGCATTTT. Amino acid sequence: CASSFSGIPLGNQPQHF.